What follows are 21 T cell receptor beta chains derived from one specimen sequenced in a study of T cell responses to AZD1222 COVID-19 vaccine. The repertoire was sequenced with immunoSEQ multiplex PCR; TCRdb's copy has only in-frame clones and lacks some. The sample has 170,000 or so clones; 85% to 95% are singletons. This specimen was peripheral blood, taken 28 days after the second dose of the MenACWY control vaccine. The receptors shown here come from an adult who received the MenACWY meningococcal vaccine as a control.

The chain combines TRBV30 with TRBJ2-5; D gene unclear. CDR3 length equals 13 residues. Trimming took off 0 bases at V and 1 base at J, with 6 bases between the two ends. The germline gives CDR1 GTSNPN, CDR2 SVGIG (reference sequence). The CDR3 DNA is TGTGCCTGGAGTGTAACCAGCCAAGAGACCCAGTACTTC. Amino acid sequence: CAWSVTSQETQYF.

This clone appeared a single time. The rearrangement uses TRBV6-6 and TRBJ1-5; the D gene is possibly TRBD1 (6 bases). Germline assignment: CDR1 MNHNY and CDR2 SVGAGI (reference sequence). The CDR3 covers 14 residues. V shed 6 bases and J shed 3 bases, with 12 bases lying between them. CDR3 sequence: CASRVGGDNQPQHF. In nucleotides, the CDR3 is TGTGCCAGCAGGGTGGGGGGCGACAATCAGCCCCAGCATTTT.

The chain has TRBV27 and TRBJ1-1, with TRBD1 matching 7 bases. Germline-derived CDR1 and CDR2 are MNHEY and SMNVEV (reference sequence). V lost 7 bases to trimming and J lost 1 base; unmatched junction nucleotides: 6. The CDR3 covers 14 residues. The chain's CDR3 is CASIKNRGNTEAFF. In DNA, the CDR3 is TGTGCCAGCATTAAGAACAGGGGGAACACTGAAGCTTTCTTT.

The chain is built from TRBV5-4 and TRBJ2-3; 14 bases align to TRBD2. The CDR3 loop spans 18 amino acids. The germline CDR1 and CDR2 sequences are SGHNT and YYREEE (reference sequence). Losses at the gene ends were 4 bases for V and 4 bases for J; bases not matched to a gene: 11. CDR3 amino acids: CASSAGTSGGAVADTQYF. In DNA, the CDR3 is TGTGCCAGCAGCGCCGGGACTAGCGGGGGAGCGGTCGCAGATACGCAGTATTTT. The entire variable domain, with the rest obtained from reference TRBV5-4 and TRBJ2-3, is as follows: ETGVTQSPTHLIKTRGQQVTLRCSSQSGHNTVSWYQQALGQGPQFIFQYYREEENGRGNFPPRFSGLQFPNYSSELNVNALELDDSALYLCASSAGTSGGAVADTQYFGPGTRLTVL.

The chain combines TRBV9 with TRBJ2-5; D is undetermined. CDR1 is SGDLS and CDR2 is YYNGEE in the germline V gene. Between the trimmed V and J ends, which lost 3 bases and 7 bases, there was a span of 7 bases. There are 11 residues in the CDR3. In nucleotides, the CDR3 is TGTGCCAGCAGCGACTCCTGGACCCAGTACTTC. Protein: CASSDSWTQYF.

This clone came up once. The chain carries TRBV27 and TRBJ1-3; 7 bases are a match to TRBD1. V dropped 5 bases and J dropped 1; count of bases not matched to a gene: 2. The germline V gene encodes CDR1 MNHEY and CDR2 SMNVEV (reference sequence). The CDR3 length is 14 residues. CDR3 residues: CASSNRGSGNTIYF. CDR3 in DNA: TGTGCCAGCAGTAACAGGGGATCTGGAAACACCATATATTTT.

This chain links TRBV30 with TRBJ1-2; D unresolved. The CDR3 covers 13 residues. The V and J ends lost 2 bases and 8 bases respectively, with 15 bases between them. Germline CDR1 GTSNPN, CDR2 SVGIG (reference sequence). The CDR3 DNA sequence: TGTGCCTGGAGTCCCCCGGAGGGTTGGGGCTACACCTTC. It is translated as CAWSPPEGWGYTF.

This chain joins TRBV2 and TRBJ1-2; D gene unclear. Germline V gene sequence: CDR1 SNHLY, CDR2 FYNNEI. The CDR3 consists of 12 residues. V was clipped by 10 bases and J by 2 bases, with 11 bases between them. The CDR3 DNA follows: TGTGCCACCAAAGAGGCCAACTATGGCTACACCTTC. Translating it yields CATKEANYGYTF.

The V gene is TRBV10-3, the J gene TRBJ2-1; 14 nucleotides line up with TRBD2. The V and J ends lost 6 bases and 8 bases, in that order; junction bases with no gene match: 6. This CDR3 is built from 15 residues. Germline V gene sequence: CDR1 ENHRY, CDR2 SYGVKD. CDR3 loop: CAISLTSGGAYEQFF. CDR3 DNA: TGTGCCATCAGCTTGACTAGCGGGGGGGCCTATGAGCAGTTCTTC.

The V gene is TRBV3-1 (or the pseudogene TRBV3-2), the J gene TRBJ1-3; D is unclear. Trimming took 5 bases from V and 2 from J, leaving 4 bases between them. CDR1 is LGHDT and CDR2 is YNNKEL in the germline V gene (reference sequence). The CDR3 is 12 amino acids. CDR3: CASSFAGNTIYF. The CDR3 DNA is TGTGCCAGCAGCTTCGCTGGAAACACCATATATTTT.

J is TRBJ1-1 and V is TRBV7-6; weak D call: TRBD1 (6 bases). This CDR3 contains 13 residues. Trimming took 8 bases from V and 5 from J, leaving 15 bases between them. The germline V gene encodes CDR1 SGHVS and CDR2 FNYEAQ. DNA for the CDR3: TGTGCCAGCTCGGGGCAGGGGTATACTGAAGCTTTCTTT. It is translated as CASSGQGYTEAFF.

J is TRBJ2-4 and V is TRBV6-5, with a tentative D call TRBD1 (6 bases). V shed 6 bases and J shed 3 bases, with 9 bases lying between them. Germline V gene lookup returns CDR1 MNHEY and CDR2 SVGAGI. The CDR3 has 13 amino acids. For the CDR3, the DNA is TGTGCCAGCAGGCCAGGGGTCAAAAACATTCAGTACTTC. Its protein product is CASRPGVKNIQYF.

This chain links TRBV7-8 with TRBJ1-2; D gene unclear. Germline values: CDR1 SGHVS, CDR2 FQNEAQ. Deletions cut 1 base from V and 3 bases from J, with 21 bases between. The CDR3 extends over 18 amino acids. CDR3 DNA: TGTGCCAGCAGCTTAGGAGTTGGCCAACGAAGGGAAGACTATGGCTACACCTTC. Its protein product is CASSLGVGQRREDYGYTF.

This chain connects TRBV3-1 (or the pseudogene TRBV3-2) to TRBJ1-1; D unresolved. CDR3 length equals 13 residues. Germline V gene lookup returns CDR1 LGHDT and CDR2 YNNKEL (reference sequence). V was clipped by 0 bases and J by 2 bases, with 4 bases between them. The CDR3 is CASSQEDNTEAFF. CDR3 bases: TGTGCCAGCAGCCAAGAAGATAACACTGAAGCTTTCTTT.

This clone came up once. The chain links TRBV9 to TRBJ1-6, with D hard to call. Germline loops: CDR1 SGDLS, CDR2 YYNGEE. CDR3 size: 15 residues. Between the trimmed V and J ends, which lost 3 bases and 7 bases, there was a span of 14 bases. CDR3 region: CASSAIDGTNSPLHF. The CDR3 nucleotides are TGTGCCAGCAGCGCCATCGACGGAACAAATTCACCCCTCCACTTT.

CDR3 loop: CASSSQGNTEAFF. As DNA, the CDR3 is TGTGCCAGCAGCTCCCAGGGGAACACTGAAGCTTTCTTT. The V and J genes are TRBV5-4 and TRBJ1-1, with a tentative D call TRBD1 (5 bases). The V gene lost 3 bases and the J gene lost 1 base, with 7 bases spanning the gap. Germline V gene lookup returns CDR1 SGHNT and CDR2 YYREEE (reference sequence). The CDR3 extends over 13 amino acids.

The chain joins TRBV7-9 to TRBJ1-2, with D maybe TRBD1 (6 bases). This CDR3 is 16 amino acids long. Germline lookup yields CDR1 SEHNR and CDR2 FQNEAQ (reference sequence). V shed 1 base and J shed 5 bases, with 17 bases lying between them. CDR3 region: CASSLGGADDLYGYTF. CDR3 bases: TGTGCCAGCAGCTTAGGGGGGGCGGACGACCTATATGGCTACACCTTC.

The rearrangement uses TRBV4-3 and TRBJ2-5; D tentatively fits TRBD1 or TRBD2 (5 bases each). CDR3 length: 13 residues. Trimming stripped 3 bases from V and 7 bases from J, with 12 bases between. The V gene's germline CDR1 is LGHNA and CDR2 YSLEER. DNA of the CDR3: TGCGCCAGCAGCCAGGCCTGGGGGACGACCCAGTACTTC. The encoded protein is CASSQAWGTTQYF.

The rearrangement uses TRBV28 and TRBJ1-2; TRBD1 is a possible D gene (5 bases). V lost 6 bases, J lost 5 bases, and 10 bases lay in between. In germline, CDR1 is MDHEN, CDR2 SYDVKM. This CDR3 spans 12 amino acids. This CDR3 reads CASSLREYGYTF. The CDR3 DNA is TGTGCCAGCAGCCTCAGGGAGTATGGCTACACCTTC.

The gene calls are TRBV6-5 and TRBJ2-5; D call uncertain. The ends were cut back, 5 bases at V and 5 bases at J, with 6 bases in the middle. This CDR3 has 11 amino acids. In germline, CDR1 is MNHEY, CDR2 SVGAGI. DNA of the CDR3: TGTGCCAGCAGTACCGGGGAGACCCAGTACTTC. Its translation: CASSTGETQYF.

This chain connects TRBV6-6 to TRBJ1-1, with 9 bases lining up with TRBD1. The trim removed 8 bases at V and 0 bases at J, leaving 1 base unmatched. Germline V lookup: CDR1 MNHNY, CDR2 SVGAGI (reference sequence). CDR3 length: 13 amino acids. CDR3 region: CASGQGMNTEAFF. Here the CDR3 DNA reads TGTGCCAGCGGACAGGGGATGAACACTGAAGCTTTCTTT.